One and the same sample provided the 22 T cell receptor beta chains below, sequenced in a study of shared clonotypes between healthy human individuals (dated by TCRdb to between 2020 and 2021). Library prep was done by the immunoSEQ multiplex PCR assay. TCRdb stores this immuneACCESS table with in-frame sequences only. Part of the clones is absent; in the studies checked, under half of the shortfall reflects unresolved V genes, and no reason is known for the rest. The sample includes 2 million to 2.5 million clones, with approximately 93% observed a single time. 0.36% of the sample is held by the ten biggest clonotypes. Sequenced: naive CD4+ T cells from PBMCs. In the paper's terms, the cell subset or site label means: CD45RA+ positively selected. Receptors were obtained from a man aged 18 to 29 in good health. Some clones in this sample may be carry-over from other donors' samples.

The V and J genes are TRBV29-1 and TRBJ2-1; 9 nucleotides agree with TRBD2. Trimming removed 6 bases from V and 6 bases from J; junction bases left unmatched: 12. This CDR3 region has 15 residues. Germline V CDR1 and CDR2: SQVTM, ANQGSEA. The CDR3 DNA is TGCAGCGTCGCTGCCGGTAGCGGGAGAGGCAATGAGCAGTTCTTC. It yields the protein CSVAAGSGRGNEQFF.

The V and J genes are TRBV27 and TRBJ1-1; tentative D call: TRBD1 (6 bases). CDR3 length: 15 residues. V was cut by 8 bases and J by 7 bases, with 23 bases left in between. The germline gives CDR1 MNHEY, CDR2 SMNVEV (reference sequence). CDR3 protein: CASPTRQVATIEAFF. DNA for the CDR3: TGTGCCAGCCCTACCCGACAGGTCGCCACGATTGAAGCTTTCTTT.

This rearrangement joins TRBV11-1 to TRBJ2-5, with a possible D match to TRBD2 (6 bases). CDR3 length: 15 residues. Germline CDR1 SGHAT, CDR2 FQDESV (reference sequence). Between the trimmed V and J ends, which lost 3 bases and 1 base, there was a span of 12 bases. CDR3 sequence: CASSLPGLLQETQYF. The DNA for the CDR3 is TGTGCCAGCAGCTTGCCAGGACTACTCCAAGAGACCCAGTACTTC.

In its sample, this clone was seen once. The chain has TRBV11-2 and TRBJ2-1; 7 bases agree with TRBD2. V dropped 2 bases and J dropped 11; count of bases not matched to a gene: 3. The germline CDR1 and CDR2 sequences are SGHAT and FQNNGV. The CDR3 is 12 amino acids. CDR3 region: CASSLSREKQFF. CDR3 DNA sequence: TGTGCCAGCAGCTTATCGCGGGAGAAGCAGTTCTTC.

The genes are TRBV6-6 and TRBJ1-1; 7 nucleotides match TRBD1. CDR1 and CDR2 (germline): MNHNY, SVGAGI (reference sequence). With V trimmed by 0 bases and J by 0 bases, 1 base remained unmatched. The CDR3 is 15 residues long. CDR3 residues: CASSYSTGMNTEAFF. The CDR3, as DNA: TGTGCCAGCAGTTACTCGACAGGGATGAACACTGAAGCTTTCTTT.

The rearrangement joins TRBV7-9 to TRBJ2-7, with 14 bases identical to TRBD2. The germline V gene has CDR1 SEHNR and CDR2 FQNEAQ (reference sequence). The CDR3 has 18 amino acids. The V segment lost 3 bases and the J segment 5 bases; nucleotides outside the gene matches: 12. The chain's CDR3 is CASSFSGLAGVKGDEQYF. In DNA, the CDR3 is TGTGCCAGCAGCTTTTCGGGACTAGCGGGAGTTAAAGGCGACGAGCAGTACTTC.

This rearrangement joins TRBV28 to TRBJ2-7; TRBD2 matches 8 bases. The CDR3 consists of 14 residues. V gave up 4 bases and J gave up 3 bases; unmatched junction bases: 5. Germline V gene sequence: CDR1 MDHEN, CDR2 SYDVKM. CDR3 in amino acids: CASSWSGSGYEQYF. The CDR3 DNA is TGTGCCAGCAGTTGGAGCGGGAGTGGCTACGAGCAGTACTTC.

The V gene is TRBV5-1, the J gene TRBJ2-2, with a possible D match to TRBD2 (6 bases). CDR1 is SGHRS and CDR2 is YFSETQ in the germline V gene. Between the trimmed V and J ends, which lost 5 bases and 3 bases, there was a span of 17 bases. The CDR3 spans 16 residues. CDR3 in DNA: TGCGCCAGCAGTAGCCTCGATAGCGGCGACACCGGGGAGCTGTTTTTT. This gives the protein CASSSLDSGDTGELFF.

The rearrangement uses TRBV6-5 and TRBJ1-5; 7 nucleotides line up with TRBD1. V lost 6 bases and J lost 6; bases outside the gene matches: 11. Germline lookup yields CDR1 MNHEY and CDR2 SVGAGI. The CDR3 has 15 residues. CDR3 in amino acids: CASRQRQGAFQPQHF. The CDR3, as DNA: TGTGCCAGCAGGCAGAGACAGGGAGCGTTTCAGCCCCAGCATTTT.

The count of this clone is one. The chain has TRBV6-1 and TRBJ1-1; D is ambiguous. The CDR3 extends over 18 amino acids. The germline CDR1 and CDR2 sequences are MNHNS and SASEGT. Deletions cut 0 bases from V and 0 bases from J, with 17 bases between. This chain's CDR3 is CASSEANRIVGMNTEAFF. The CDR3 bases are TGTGCCAGCAGTGAAGCTAATAGGATAGTAGGGATGAACACTGAAGCTTTCTTT.

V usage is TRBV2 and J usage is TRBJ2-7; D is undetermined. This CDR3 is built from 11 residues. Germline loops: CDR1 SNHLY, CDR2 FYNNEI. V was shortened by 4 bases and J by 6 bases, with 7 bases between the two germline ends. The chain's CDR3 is CASSGQSEQYF. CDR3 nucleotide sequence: TGTGCCAGCAGTGGGCAGTCCGAGCAGTACTTC.

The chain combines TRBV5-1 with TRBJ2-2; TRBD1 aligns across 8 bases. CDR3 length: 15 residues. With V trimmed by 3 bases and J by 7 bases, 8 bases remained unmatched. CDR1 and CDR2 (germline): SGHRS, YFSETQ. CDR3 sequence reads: CASSSPQGAVGELFF. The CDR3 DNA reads TGCGCCAGCAGCTCGCCGCAGGGGGCGGTCGGGGAGCTGTTTTTT.

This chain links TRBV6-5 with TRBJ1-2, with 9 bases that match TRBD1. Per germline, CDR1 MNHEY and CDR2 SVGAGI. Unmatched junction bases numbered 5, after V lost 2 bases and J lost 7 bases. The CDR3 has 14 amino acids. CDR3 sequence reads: CASSYDRGLGGYTF. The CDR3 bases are TGTGCCAGCAGTTACGACAGGGGGTTGGGTGGCTACACCTTC.

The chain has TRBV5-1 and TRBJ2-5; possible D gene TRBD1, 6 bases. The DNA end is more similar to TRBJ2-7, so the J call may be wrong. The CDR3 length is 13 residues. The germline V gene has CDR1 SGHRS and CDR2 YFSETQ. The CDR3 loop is CASSLGTDYEQYF. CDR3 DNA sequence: TGCGCCAGCAGCTTGGGGACAGACTACGAGCAGTACTTC.

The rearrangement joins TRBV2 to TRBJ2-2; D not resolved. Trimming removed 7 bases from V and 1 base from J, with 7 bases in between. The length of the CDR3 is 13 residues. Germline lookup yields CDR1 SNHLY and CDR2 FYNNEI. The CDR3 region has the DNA TGTGCCAGCAACAAGGGGAACACCGGGGAGCTGTTTTTT. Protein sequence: CASNKGNTGELFF.

The CDR3, as DNA: TGTGCCAGCAGTTTTCAGGGTGGCAATCAGCCCCAGCATTTT. This sequence encodes CASSFQGGNQPQHF. The V gene is TRBV28, the J gene TRBJ1-5; possible D gene TRBD1, 5 bases. Germline CDR1 reads MDHEN; CDR2 reads SYDVKM. V lost 3 bases to trimming and J lost 2 bases, with 8 bases between them. This CDR3 spans 14 amino acids.

CDR3 nucleotide sequence: TGTGCCAGCAGCCAAGAAGCCCGGAAAACCTACGAGCAGTACTTC. This translates into CASSQEARKTYEQYF. The J gene is TRBJ2-7, the V gene TRBV4-2; D ambiguous. V lost 0 bases to trimming and J lost 2 bases, with 11 bases between them. The CDR3 consists of 15 residues. Germline loops: CDR1 LGHNA, CDR2 YNFKEQ.

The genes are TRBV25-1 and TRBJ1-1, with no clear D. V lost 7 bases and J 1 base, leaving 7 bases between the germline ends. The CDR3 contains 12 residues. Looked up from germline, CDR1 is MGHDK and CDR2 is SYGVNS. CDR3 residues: CASTWQNTEAFF. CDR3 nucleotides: TGTGCCAGCACCTGGCAGAACACTGAAGCTTTCTTT.

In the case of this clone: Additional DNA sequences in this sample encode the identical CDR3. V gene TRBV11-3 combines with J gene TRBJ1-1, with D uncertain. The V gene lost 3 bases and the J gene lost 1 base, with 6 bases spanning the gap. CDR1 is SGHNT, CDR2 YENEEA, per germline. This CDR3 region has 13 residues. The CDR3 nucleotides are TGTGCCAGCAGCTTTCGAGGGAACACTGAAGCTTTCTTT. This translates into CASSFRGNTEAFF.

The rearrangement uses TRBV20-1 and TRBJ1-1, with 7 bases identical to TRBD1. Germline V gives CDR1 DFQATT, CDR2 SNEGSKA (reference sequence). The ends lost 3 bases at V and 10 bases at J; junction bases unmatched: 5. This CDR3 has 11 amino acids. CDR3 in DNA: TGCAGTGCTAGGACAGGGTGGGGAGCTTTCTTT. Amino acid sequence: CSARTGWGAFF.

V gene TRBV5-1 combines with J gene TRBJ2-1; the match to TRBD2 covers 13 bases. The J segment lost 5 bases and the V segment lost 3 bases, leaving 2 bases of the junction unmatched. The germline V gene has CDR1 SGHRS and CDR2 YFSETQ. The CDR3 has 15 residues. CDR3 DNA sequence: TGCGCCAGCAGCTCTACTAGCGGGAGGGACAATGAGCAGTTCTTC. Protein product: CASSSTSGRDNEQFF. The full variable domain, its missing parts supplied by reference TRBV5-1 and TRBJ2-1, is KAGVTQTPRYLIKTRGQQVTLSCSPISGHRSVSWYQQTPGQGLQFLFEYFSETQRNKGNFPGRFSGRQFSNSRSEMNVSTLELGDSALYLCASSSTSGRDNEQFFGPGTRLTVL.

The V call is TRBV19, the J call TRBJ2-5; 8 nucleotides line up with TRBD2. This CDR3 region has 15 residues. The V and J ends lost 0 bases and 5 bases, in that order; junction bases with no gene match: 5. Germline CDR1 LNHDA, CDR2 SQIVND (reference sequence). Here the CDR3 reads CASSIELTSAETQYF. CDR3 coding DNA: TGTGCCAGTAGTATAGAACTGACTAGCGCGGAGACCCAGTACTTC.